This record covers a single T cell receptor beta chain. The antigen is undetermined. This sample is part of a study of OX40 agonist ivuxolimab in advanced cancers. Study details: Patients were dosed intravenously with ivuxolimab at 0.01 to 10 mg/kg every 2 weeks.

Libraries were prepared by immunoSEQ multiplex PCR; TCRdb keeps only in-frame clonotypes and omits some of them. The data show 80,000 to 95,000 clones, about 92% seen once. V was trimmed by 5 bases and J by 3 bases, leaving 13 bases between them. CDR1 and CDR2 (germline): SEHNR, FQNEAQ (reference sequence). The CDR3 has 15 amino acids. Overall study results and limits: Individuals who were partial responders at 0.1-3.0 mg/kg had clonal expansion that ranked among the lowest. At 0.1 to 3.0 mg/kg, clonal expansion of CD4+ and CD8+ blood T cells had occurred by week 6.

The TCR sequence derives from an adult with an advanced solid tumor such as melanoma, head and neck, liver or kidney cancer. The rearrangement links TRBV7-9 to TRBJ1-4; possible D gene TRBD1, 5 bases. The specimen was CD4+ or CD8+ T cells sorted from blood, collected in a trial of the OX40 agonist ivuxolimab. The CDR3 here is CASSGGGGANEKLFF. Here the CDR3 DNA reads TGTGCCAGCAGCGGAGGCGGGGGAGCTAATGAAAAACTGTTTTTT.